One and the same sample provided the 25 T cell receptor beta chains below, sequenced in a study of T cell changes during pregnancy in multiple sclerosis. Using immunoSEQ multiplex PCR, the repertoire was profiled, and TCRdb retains in-frame clones only, with some absent. The sample lists almost 40,000 clones, 90% to 95% occurring once. Here the sequenced sample was CD4+ T cells from peripheral blood mononuclear cells, taken in the third trimester of pregnancy. Every receptor here comes from a female donor in good health, enrolled as a control in a pregnancy study.

J is TRBJ2-1 and V is TRBV19; a weak D match, TRBD1 (5 bases). V was trimmed by 6 bases and J by 4 bases, leaving 16 bases between them. Germline V gene sequence: CDR1 LNHDA, CDR2 SQIVND (reference sequence). The CDR3 is 15 residues long. CDR3 protein: CASRNNPRAYNEQFF. The DNA for the CDR3 is TGTGCCAGTAGGAACAACCCCAGGGCTTACAATGAGCAGTTCTTC.

The chain couples TRBV19 to TRBJ2-1; tentative D call: TRBD1 (5 bases). Trimming removed 4 bases from V and 3 bases from J, with 10 bases in between. This CDR3 spans 14 amino acids. Germline V gene lookup returns CDR1 LNHDA and CDR2 SQIVND (reference sequence). CDR3 residues: CASSNSRDYNEQFF. For the CDR3, the DNA is TGTGCCAGTAGTAATTCCAGGGACTACAATGAGCAGTTCTTC.

This clone was recorded only once. The V and J genes are TRBV28 and TRBJ1-2; 8 nucleotides line up with TRBD1. This CDR3 has 14 residues. V dropped 5 bases and J dropped 4; count of bases not matched to a gene: 6. Germline assignment: CDR1 MDHEN and CDR2 SYDVKM. CDR3 sequence: CASSLGQGSYGYTF. Written as DNA, the CDR3 is TGTGCCAGCAGTCTCGGACAGGGAAGCTATGGCTACACCTTC.

The gene calls are TRBV19 and TRBJ2-1; D unresolved. The germline gives CDR1 LNHDA, CDR2 SQIVND (reference sequence). CDR3 length: 11 residues. Trimming removed 8 bases at V and 8 bases at J, with 10 bases between. DNA for the CDR3: TGTGCCAGTGGTAGCAGGTATGAGCAGTTCTTC. Amino acids: CASGSRYEQFF.

V usage is TRBV10-3 and J usage is TRBJ2-3; D uncertain. The CDR3 runs to 12 residues. From germline, CDR1 is ENHRY and CDR2 SYGVKD. V was pared by 0 bases and J by 4 bases, with 2 bases between. The DNA of the CDR3 is TGTGCCATCAGTGAGTCCGCAGATACGCAGTATTTT. Translation: CAISESADTQYF.

The chain links TRBV7-2 to TRBJ2-1; 8 bases are a match to TRBD2. The CDR3 contains 16 residues. V lost 5 bases to trimming and J lost 7 bases; unmatched junction nucleotides: 13. Looked up from germline, CDR1 is SGHTA and CDR2 is FQGNSA. This CDR3 is CASSPPGGGRLNEQFF. The DNA for the CDR3 is TGTGCCAGCAGCCCACCCGGGGGCGGGAGGTTGAATGAGCAGTTCTTC.

This clone was recorded once. Written as DNA, the CDR3 is TGTGCCAGCAGTTACCGGGTACCCACCTACGAGCAGTACTTC. It is translated as CASSYRVPTYEQYF. This chain connects TRBV6-6 to TRBJ2-7; D gene ambiguous. Germline V gene sequence: CDR1 MNHNY, CDR2 SVGAGI (reference sequence). The CDR3 contains 14 residues. V lost 2 bases and J lost 2, with 10 bases in between.

This clone came up a few times. The chain couples TRBV18 to TRBJ2-2; D unclear. This CDR3 contains 15 residues. Trimming pared 4 bases from V and 1 base from J, leaving 10 bases between. Germline V gene data show CDR1 as KGHSH and CDR2 as LQKENI. The CDR3 sequence: CASSQLQGNTGELFF. The DNA for the CDR3 is TGTGCCAGCTCACAACTACAAGGGAACACCGGGGAGCTGTTTTTT. The variable domain in full, completed from reference TRBV18 and TRBJ2-2, reads NAGVMQNPRHLVRRRGQEARLRCSPMKGHSHVYWYRQLPEEGLKFMVYLQKENIIDESGMPKERFSAEFPKEGPSILRIQQVVRGDSAAYFCASSQLQGNTGELFFGEGSRLTVL.

The chain joins TRBV10-3 to TRBJ1-3; 8 nucleotides align to TRBD1. The CDR3 covers 14 residues. Per the germline V gene, CDR1 is ENHRY and CDR2 is SYGVKD. V lost 6 bases, J lost 4 bases, and 5 bases stayed unmatched. Here the CDR3 DNA reads TGTGCCATCAGCGCGACAGGGGTCGGAAACACCATATATTTT. Its protein product is CAISATGVGNTIYF.

The chain has TRBV6-6 and TRBJ2-2; 9 bases agree with TRBD1. This CDR3 has 15 amino acids. Germline V lookup: CDR1 MNHNY, CDR2 SVGAGI (reference sequence). Trimming removed 6 bases from V and 2 bases from J; junction bases left unmatched: 4. CDR3 coding DNA: TGTGCCAGCAGACCGGGACAGGGTAACACCGGGGAGCTGTTTTTT. This translates into CASRPGQGNTGELFF.

V is TRBV19 and J is TRBJ2-5, with 11 bases matching TRBD1. This CDR3 spans 14 amino acids. Trimming cost V 6 bases and J 5 bases; bases outside gene matches: 5. CDR1 is LNHDA and CDR2 is SQIVND in the germline V gene (reference sequence). The CDR3 nucleotides read TGTGCCAGTAGCACCGGGACAGGGGGGGAGACCCAGTACTTC. It translates to CASSTGTGGETQYF.

The gene calls are TRBV28 and TRBJ2-7; 7 positions agree with TRBD2. The CDR3 spans 14 residues. V shed 5 bases and J 3 bases; nucleotides not matched to a gene: 7. CDR1 is MDHEN and CDR2 is SYDVKM in the germline V gene. Here the CDR3 reads CASSVGTTLYEQYF. The CDR3 DNA reads as TGTGCCAGCAGTGTCGGGACTACTCTCTACGAGCAGTACTTC.

V and J are TRBV15 and TRBJ1-1, with D maybe TRBD1 (6 bases). The ends were cut back, 1 base at V and 0 bases at J, with 15 bases in the middle. CDR3 length equals 17 residues. Germline-derived CDR1 and CDR2 are LNHNV and YYDKDF (reference sequence). CDR3 loop: CATSRGTQGRMNTEAFF. CDR3 DNA sequence: TGTGCCACCAGCAGAGGGACACAGGGAAGGATGAACACTGAAGCTTTCTTT.

Only one count was recorded for this clone. The chain uses TRBV28 and TRBJ1-2, with D hard to call. V shed 6 bases and J shed 2 bases, with 16 bases lying between them. The germline gives CDR1 MDHEN, CDR2 SYDVKM. The CDR3 extends over 15 amino acids. The CDR3 DNA follows: TGTGCCAGCAGCCTAGGAGGCGGTCGGAACTATGGCTACACCTTC. Its translation is CASSLGGGRNYGYTF.

This chain links TRBV5-1 with TRBJ1-3; 10 positions match TRBD1. Trimming took 4 bases from V and 4 from J; bases not matched to a gene: 8. Germline V CDR1 and CDR2: SGHRS, YFSETQ. The CDR3 loop spans 16 amino acids. For the CDR3, the DNA is TGCGCCAGCAGCCCATTCGACAGGGGGCTCGGAAACACCATATATTTT. As protein: CASSPFDRGLGNTIYF.

The CDR3 DNA reads as TGCGCCAGCAGCCAAGGCCCCTCGGGACAGTTAGCCGTTAAGTATGGCTACACCTTC. It encodes CASSQGPSGQLAVKYGYTF. This chain joins TRBV4-1 and TRBJ1-2, with 7 positions matching TRBD1. The germline gives CDR1 MGHRA, CDR2 YSYEKL. The V and J ends lost 1 base and 5 bases, in that order; junction bases with no gene match: 19. The CDR3 covers 19 residues.

The V gene is TRBV7-3, the J gene TRBJ1-2; 9 bases line up with TRBD1. The CDR3 is 14 amino acids. Germline-derived CDR1 and CDR2 are SGHTA and FQGTGA. Trimming took 5 bases from V and 8 from J; bases not matched to a gene: 9. CDR3 region: CASSPGQGIGGYTF. CDR3 coding DNA: TGTGCCAGCAGCCCGGGACAGGGCATCGGCGGCTACACCTTC.

This clone has more than one count but fewer than ten. Here the CDR3 reads CASSPLPDTQYF. As DNA, the CDR3 is TGTGCCAGCAGTCCTCTCCCAGATACGCAGTATTTT. The J gene is TRBJ2-3, the V gene TRBV6-6; D is ambiguous. CDR3 length: 12 amino acids. The V and J ends lost 5 bases and 4 bases respectively, with 7 bases between them. Germline V CDR1 and CDR2: MNHNY, SVGAGI (reference sequence).

V usage is TRBV2 and J usage is TRBJ1-5; no definite D call. The V end was cut by 0 bases, the J end by 6 bases, with 12 bases between. The CDR3 loop spans 15 amino acids. Germline V gives CDR1 SNHLY, CDR2 FYNNEI. The DNA of the CDR3 is TGTGCCAGCAGTGAAGCGCTTCTGGGGAGTCAGCCCCAGCATTTT. Its protein is CASSEALLGSQPQHF.

CDR3 region: CASSPPSLTLNNEQFF. As DNA, the CDR3 is TGTGCCAGCTCACCACCTTCTCTAACCCTGAACAATGAGCAGTTCTTC. The chain recombines TRBV18 with TRBJ2-1; no clear D gene. The V end was cut by 0 bases, the J end by 5 bases, with 14 bases between. Looked up from germline, CDR1 is KGHSH and CDR2 is LQKENI. The CDR3 length is 16 residues. The variable domain in full, completed from reference TRBV18 and TRBJ2-1, reads NAGVMQNPRHLVRRRGQEARLRCSPMKGHSHVYWYRQLPEEGLKFMVYLQKENIIDESGMPKERFSAEFPKEGPSILRIQQVVRGDSAAYFCASSPPSLTLNNEQFFGPGTRLTVL.

The V gene is TRBV19, the J gene TRBJ2-2; 7 nucleotides match TRBD1. The length of the CDR3 is 14 residues. V lost 5 bases, J lost 2 bases, and 2 bases stayed unmatched. Per the germline V gene, CDR1 is LNHDA and CDR2 is SQIVND (reference sequence). CDR3 loop: CASSRQGNTGELFF. The CDR3, as DNA: TGTGCCAGTAGTCGACAGGGAAACACCGGGGAGCTGTTTTTT.

The rearrangement joins TRBV6-5 to TRBJ1-4; D is undetermined. Germline V gives CDR1 MNHEY, CDR2 SVGAGI. Trimming cost V 3 bases and J 0 bases, with 5 bases left between them. This CDR3 has 14 amino acids. The CDR3 loop is CASSYTATNEKLFF. In DNA, the CDR3 is TGTGCCAGCAGTTATACAGCAACTAATGAAAAACTGTTTTTT.

The chain joins TRBV18 to TRBJ1-1; a weak D match, TRBD1 (5 bases). Trimming removed 8 bases from V and 6 bases from J, with 16 bases in between. The CDR3 covers 13 residues. The germline V gene encodes CDR1 KGHSH and CDR2 LQKENI. The CDR3 reads CASALGGFSEAFF. CDR3 bases: TGTGCCAGCGCACTGGGGGGGTTCTCTGAAGCTTTCTTT.

The rearrangement uses TRBV11-2 and TRBJ1-6; no firm D call. Per germline, CDR1 SGHAT and CDR2 FQNNGV. V lost 5 bases, J lost 7 bases, and 9 bases lay in between. The CDR3 is 13 amino acids. CDR3 nucleotide sequence: TGTGCCAGCAGCACCGGGGTCAATTCACCCCTCCACTTT. Encoded protein: CASSTGVNSPLHF.

This clone was observed a handful of times. V usage is TRBV6-6 and J usage is TRBJ1-6, with TRBD1 identical over 7 bases. This CDR3 is built from 16 residues. Trimming at V came to 5 bases and at J to 6 bases, leaving 10 bases not matched to a gene. In germline, CDR1 is MNHNY, CDR2 SVGAGI (reference sequence). CDR3 in amino acids: CASSPDRVRGNSPLHF. DNA for the CDR3: TGTGCCAGCAGTCCCGACAGGGTACGTGGTAATTCACCCCTCCACTTT.